This T cell receptor (beta chain) emerged from a study of OX40 agonist ivuxolimab in advanced cancers. Study overall: Participants could have had prior anti-PD-1, anti-PD-L1 or anti-CTLA-4 therapy, and around 40% had some. The study reported partial responses in three patients: one hepatocellular carcinoma, two cutaneous melanoma.

Exclusion applied to patients with autoimmune disease history or systemic immunosuppression. The data were produced by immunoSEQ multiplex PCR, yet TCRdb's version contains in-frame clones alone and is incomplete. The table includes tens of thousands of clones, about 81% detected once. V was pared by 1 base and J by 0 bases, with 3 bases between. CDR1 is SQVTM, CDR2 ANQGSEA, per germline. The CDR3 totals 12 residues. The sample in question was CD4+ or CD8+ T cells sorted from blood, obtained in a trial of the OX40 agonist ivuxolimab. The chain has TRBV29-1 and TRBJ2-5; D gene uncertain. The sequence was obtained from an adult with an advanced solid tumor such as melanoma, head and neck, liver or kidney cancer. In nucleotides, the CDR3 is TGCAGCGTTGAAGGGTACCAAGAGACCCAGTACTTC. Encoded protein: CSVEGYQETQYF.